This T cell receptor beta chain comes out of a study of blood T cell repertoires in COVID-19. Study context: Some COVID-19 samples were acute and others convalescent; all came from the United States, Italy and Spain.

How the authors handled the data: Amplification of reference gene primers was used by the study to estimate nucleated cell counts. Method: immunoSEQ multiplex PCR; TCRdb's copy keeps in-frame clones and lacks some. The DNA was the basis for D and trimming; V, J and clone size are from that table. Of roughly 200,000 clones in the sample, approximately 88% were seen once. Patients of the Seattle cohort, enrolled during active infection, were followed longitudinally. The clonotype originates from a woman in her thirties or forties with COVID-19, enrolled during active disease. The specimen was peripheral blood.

The CDR3 loop reads CASSLTASVETQYF. DNA of the CDR3: TGTGCCAGCAGCTTAACAGCTAGCGTCGAGACCCAGTACTTC. V and J are TRBV7-3 and TRBJ2-5, with D tentatively TRBD2 (6 bases). Germline-derived CDR1 and CDR2 are SGHTA and FQGTGA. The CDR3 has 14 amino acids. V lost 0 bases and J 5 bases, leaving 10 bases between the germline ends.